This TCR beta chain was retrieved from a study of graft-versus-host responses after intestinal transplantation. Study information: Recipients received multivisceral, liver-intestinal, or isolated intestinal transplants. Every recipient underwent anti-thymocyte globulin induction, then tacrolimus and steroids for roughly three years.

Germline CDR1 reads SNHLY; CDR2 reads FYNNEI. The CDR3 contains 11 residues. Remarks on this clone: Its specificity is unknown. At one of its ends the junction is not consistent with the germline gene, which may arise from a read error.

Generated by immunoSEQ multiplex PCR, the TCRdb table keeps only in-frame clones and is missing some. Altogether tens of thousands of clones are present, 91% being singletons, with the ten largest covering roughly 0.1%. The chain carries TRBV2 and TRBJ1-2; no reliable D call. This receptor was obtained from a human donor who received an intestinal transplant. The sequenced sample was unstimulated CD4+ T cells sorted from spleen or lymph node cells, obtained before intestinal transplant. The CDR3 is CASSERLDTTF. The CDR3 nucleotides are TGTGCCAGCAGTGAACGTCTCGACACAACTTTC.